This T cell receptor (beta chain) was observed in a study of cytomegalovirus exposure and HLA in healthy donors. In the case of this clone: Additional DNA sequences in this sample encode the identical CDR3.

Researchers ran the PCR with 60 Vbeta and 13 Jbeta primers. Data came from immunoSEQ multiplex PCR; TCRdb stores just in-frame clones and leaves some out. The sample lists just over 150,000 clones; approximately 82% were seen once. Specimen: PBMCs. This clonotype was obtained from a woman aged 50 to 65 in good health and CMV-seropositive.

CDR3 protein: CASGLVAGTSGGANEQFF. The CDR3 DNA reads as TGTGCTAGTGGTTTGGTAGCCGGGACTAGCGGGGGGGCGAATGAGCAGTTCTTC. The chain couples TRBV12-5 to TRBJ2-1, with 16 bases identical to TRBD2. Germline assignment: CDR1 LGHNT and CDR2 FRNRAP. This CDR3 has 18 residues. The trim removed 0 bases at V and 7 bases at J, leaving 6 bases unmatched.